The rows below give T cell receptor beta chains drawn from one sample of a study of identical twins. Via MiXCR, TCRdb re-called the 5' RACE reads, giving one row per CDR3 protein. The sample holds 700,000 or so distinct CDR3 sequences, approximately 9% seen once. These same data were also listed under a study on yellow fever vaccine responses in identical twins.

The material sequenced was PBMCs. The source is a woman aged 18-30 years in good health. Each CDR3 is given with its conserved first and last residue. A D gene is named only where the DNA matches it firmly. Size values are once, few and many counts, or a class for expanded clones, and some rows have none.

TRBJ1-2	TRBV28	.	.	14	CASSPPRGGKGYTF	TGTGCCAGCAGTCCACCCCGCGGGGGGAAGGGCTACACCTTC
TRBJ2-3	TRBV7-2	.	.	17	CASSLAQGGGFTDTQYF	TGTGCCAGCAGCTTAGCGCAGGGAGGGGGGTTCACAGATACGCAGTATTTT
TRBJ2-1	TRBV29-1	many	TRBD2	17	CSVEDRRLAGSYNEQFF	TGCAGCGTTGAAGATCGCCGACTAGCGGGTTCCTACAATGAGCAGTTCTTC
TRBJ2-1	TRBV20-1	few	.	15	CSARGLLSSYNEQFF	TGCAGTGCTAGAGGACTGTTAAGCTCCTACAATGAGCAGTTCTTC
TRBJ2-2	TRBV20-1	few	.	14	CSARDFRGTGELFF	TGCAGTGCTAGGGACTTCCGAGGGACCGGGGAGCTGTTTTTT
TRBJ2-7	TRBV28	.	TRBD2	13	CASISGTSQEQYF	TGTGCCAGCATAAGCGGGACGAGCCAAGAGCAGTACTTC
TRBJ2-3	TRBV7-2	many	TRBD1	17	CASSQQTGGLSTDTQYF	TGTGCCAGCAGCCAACAGACAGGGGGATTGAGCACAGATACGCAGTATTTT
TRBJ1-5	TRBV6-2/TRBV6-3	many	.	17	CASKSRGEAYSNQPQHF	TGTGCCAGCAAATCGCGGGGGGAAGCCTATAGCAATCAGCCCCAGCATTTT
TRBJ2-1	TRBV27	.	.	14	CASSSLYSYNEQFF	TGTGCCAGCAGTTCCCTTTACTCCTACAATGAGCAGTTCTTC
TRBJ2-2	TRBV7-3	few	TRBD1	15	CASSRGGQGTGELFF	TGTGCCAGCAGTAGAGGGGGCCAGGGCACCGGGGAGCTGTTTTTT
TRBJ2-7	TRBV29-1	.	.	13	CSVDVGSPYEQYF	TGCAGCGTTGACGTGGGGAGTCCCTACGAGCAGTACTTC
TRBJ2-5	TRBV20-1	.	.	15	CTPMGTPLGLETQYF	TGCACCCCGATGGGGACCCCCCTCGGGTTAGAGACCCAGTACTTC
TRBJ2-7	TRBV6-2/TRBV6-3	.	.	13	CATRPPMFYEQYF	TGTGCCACCCGCCCTCCGATGTTCTACGAGCAGTACTTC
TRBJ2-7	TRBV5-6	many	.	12	CASRRGSYEQYF	TGTGCCAGCAGACGGGGTTCGTACGAGCAGTACTTC
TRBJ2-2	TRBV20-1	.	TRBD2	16	CSARASGRAGTGELFF	TGCAGTGCTAGGGCTAGCGGGAGGGCGGGCACCGGGGAGCTGTTTTTT
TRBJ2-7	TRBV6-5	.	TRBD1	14	CASSYTGQGAEQYF	TGTGCCAGCAGTTACACGGGACAGGGGGCCGAGCAGTACTTC
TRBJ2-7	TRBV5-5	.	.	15	CASSLGQSLTYEQYF	TGTGCCAGCAGCTTGGGCCAGTCTCTCACCTACGAGCAGTACTTC
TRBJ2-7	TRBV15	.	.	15	CATSRGTGLSYEQYF	TGTGCCACCAGCAGAGGTACAGGGTTATCCTACGAGCAGTACTTC